A single sample gave rise to the 27 T cell receptor beta chains below, sequenced in a study of lymphopenia after photon versus proton radiotherapy. Clones were read by immunoSEQ multiplex PCR, and TCRdb kept only the in-frame ones, dropping some. The data hold about 25,000 clones, with 83% observed a single time. The material was peripheral blood, obtained from a patient treated with photon-based radiotherapy. These receptors originate from a woman aged 50 to 65 with pancreatic cancer.

The chain links TRBV9 to TRBJ2-5; 7 bases are a match to TRBD2. V was clipped by 0 bases and J by 5 bases; unmatched bases: 10. The length of the CDR3 is 16 residues. Germline V gene sequence: CDR1 SGDLS, CDR2 YYNGEE. Written as DNA, the CDR3 is TGTGCCAGCAGCGTAGCCGGGGGGAGGGCCGGGGAGACCCAGTACTTC. Its translation is CASSVAGGRAGETQYF.

The chain is built from TRBV12-2 and TRBJ1-4. TRBV12-2 is labeled a pseudogene. The CDR3 spans 13 residues. This CDR3 reads CASLGATNEKLFF. The CDR3 DNA is TGTGCAAGTCTGGGTGCAACTAATGAAAAACTGTTTTTT.

This chain joins TRBV5-1 and TRBJ1-1; D gene unclear. The germline V and J ends were trimmed by 4 bases and 0 bases, with 10 bases remaining between them. The CDR3 is made up of 14 amino acids. Germline lookup yields CDR1 SGHRS and CDR2 YFSETQ. CDR3 nucleotides: TGCGCCAGCAGCGCCCAATCTATGAACACTGAAGCTTTCTTT. It encodes CASSAQSMNTEAFF.

This sequence joins TRBV11-2 and TRBJ2-2, with D unclear. The V end was cut by 0 bases, the J end by 1 base, with 3 bases between. This CDR3 comprises 14 residues. Germline lookup yields CDR1 SGHAT and CDR2 FQNNGV. CDR3 bases: TGTGCCAGCAGCTTAGAGGTGAACACCGGGGAGCTGTTTTTT. Encoded protein: CASSLEVNTGELFF.

This sequence joins TRBV9 and TRBJ2-1, with 9 bases fitting TRBD2. Germline V CDR1 and CDR2: SGDLS, YYNGEE. This CDR3 has 15 amino acids. The ends lost 0 bases at V and 9 bases at J; junction bases unmatched: 7. CDR3 protein: CASSVVAGGPVEQFF. CDR3 sequence (DNA): TGTGCCAGCAGCGTAGTGGCGGGAGGGCCGGTTGAGCAGTTCTTC.

The J gene is TRBJ2-4, the V gene TRBV6-6, with 9 nucleotides matching TRBD1. CDR1 MNHNY and CDR2 SVGAGI come from the germline V gene (reference sequence). This CDR3 has 14 residues. Germline trimming cut 6 bases from V and 8 bases from J; bases unmatched to any gene: 8. CDR3 sequence reads: CASSPPTGGDIQYF. DNA of the CDR3: TGTGCCAGCAGCCCCCCGACAGGGGGAGACATTCAGTACTTC.

The chain employs TRBV28 and TRBJ1-2; D not certain. V lost 2 bases, J lost 0 bases, and 10 bases lay in between. The length of the CDR3 is 15 residues. The germline gives CDR1 MDHEN, CDR2 SYDVKM. CDR3 nucleotides: TGTGCCAGCAGTTTACTGGTGACATCTAACTATGGCTACACCTTC. It encodes CASSLLVTSNYGYTF.

This clone has just one count. The V gene is TRBV5-1, the J gene TRBJ2-3; D might be TRBD1 or TRBD2, each matching 5 bases. V lost 1 base and J lost 1, with 10 bases in between. Germline values: CDR1 SGHRS, CDR2 YFSETQ. The CDR3 has 15 residues. CDR3 nucleotides: TGCGCCAGCAGCTTGATTGGGGGTGGCACAGATACGCAGTATTTT. Translating gives CASSLIGGGTDTQYF.

This chain joins TRBV15 and TRBJ2-7, with D maybe TRBD1 (6 bases). Germline V gene sequence: CDR1 LNHNV, CDR2 YYDKDF (reference sequence). The V and J ends lost 1 base and 3 bases respectively, with 10 bases between them. CDR3 size: 14 residues. The DNA of the CDR3 is TGTGCCACCAGCAGAGGAACAGGGAGCTACGAGCAGTACTTC. Protein sequence: CATSRGTGSYEQYF.

The chain has TRBV7-8 and TRBJ2-3; D call uncertain. Germline CDR1 SGHVS, CDR2 FQNEAQ. CDR3 length: 14 amino acids. The V and J ends lost 6 bases and 4 bases respectively, with 14 bases between them. CDR3 region: CASRVGSGADTQYF. In DNA, the CDR3 is TGTGCCAGCAGAGTAGGGTCTGGGGCAGATACGCAGTATTTT.

J is TRBJ2-7 and V is TRBV11-2; D call uncertain. The CDR3 sequence is 13 residues long. The V end lost 3 bases, the J end lost 6 bases, and 12 bases lay between the germline ends. Germline CDR1 is SGHAT and CDR2 is FQNNGV. CDR3: CASSFAHLPEQYF. The CDR3 DNA reads as TGTGCCAGCAGCTTCGCCCACCTACCCGAGCAGTACTTC.

J is TRBJ2-2 and V is TRBV9; D perhaps matches TRBD1 (6 bases). CDR1 SGDLS and CDR2 YYNGEE come from the germline V gene. This CDR3 is built from 14 residues. Trimming pared 4 bases from V and 7 bases from J, leaving 14 bases between. This CDR3 reads CASSLGGGIGELFF. The CDR3, as DNA: TGTGCCAGCAGCTTAGGGGGTGGGATCGGGGAGCTGTTTTTT.

The chain joins TRBV15 to TRBJ2-1; 7 bases are a match to TRBD2. The CDR3 contains 13 residues. V trimming: 7 bases; J trimming: 4 bases; junction bases outside the gene matches: 4. Germline V gives CDR1 LNHNV, CDR2 YYDKDF (reference sequence). Here the CDR3 DNA reads TGTGCCACCAAGGCTAGCGGTTACAATGAGCAGTTCTTC. Translated: CATKASGYNEQFF.

The chain combines TRBV6-5 with TRBJ2-1; 9 nucleotides line up with TRBD1. J gave up 3 bases and V 4 bases, and 1 base lay outside the gene matches. The CDR3 covers 14 residues. Germline loops: CDR1 MNHEY, CDR2 SVGAGI. CDR3 coding DNA: TGTGCCAGCAGTTTGACAGGGGGCTACAATGAGCAGTTCTTC. It translates to CASSLTGGYNEQFF.

The rearrangement joins TRBV6-6 to TRBJ2-2; TRBD1 might be the D (5 bases). The CDR3 has 15 residues. Germline CDR1 and CDR2: MNHNY and SVGAGI (reference sequence). V lost 6 bases, J lost 1 base, and 12 bases lay in between. The CDR3 nucleotides read TGTGCCAGCAGGCAACAGGCGCGGAACACCGGGGAGCTGTTTTTT. Translation: CASRQQARNTGELFF.

The rearrangement uses TRBV4-3 and TRBJ2-7; 9 nucleotides agree with TRBD2. The length of the CDR3 is 16 residues. CDR1 and CDR2 (germline): LGHNA, YSLEER. V was pared by 1 base and J by 7 bases, with 11 bases of the junction left unmatched. This chain's CDR3 is CASSQASGRPNGEQYF. CDR3 sequence (DNA): TGCGCCAGCAGCCAAGCAAGCGGGAGGCCAAATGGGGAGCAGTACTTC.

This chain's CDR3 is CASSLRAGRQRPYEQYF. As DNA, the CDR3 is TGTGCCAGCAGTTTAAGGGCGGGACGGCAGAGGCCCTACGAGCAGTACTTC. V is TRBV27 and J is TRBJ2-7, with a weak D call TRBD2 (6 bases). The CDR3 has 17 amino acids. Germline values: CDR1 MNHEY, CDR2 SMNVEV (reference sequence). The V end lost 2 bases, the J end lost 2 bases, and 19 bases lay between the germline ends.

This clone was found a few times. The rearrangement uses TRBV7-6 and TRBJ1-1; TRBD1 aligns across 9 bases. The CDR3 consists of 14 residues. Germline assignment: CDR1 SGHVS and CDR2 FNYEAQ. The V and J ends lost 1 base and 4 bases, in that order; junction bases with no gene match: 1. The CDR3 loop reads CASSLEGQGTEAFF. The CDR3 DNA reads TGTGCCAGCAGCTTAGAGGGACAGGGCACTGAAGCTTTCTTT.

This clone was counted only a few times. This rearrangement joins TRBV7-2 to TRBJ2-7; 8 nucleotides line up with TRBD2. This CDR3 is 16 amino acids long. The V segment lost 4 bases and the J segment 3 bases; nucleotides outside the gene matches: 11. Looked up from germline, CDR1 is SGHTA and CDR2 is FQGNSA. CDR3 in amino acids: CASSYLAGSVDYEQYF. The CDR3 DNA sequence: TGTGCCAGCAGCTACCTAGCGGGTTCCGTTGACTACGAGCAGTACTTC.

The V gene is TRBV19, the J gene TRBJ2-7; the D call may be TRBD1 or TRBD2 (8 bases each). The V and J ends lost 9 bases and 0 bases respectively, with 21 bases between them. Germline CDR1 LNHDA, CDR2 SQIVND (reference sequence). The CDR3 runs to 16 residues. The CDR3 coding sequence is TGTGCCAGCCGCCCGGGGGGGACAGGAAGCTCCTACGAGCAGTACTTC. It yields the protein CASRPGGTGSSYEQYF.

This rearrangement joins TRBV5-1 to TRBJ1-2, with D perhaps TRBD1 (6 bases). With 5 bases removed from V and 8 bases from J, the gap between germline ends came to 16 bases. The CDR3 sequence is 13 residues long. Germline V gene sequence: CDR1 SGHRS, CDR2 YFSETQ. DNA of the CDR3: TGCGCCAGCAGTTTTGACAGGTCACCCGGCTACACCTTC. Protein sequence: CASSFDRSPGYTF.

V gene TRBV5-8 combines with J gene TRBJ1-5; D is unclear. The CDR3 contains 13 residues. Between the trimmed V and J ends, which lost 3 bases and 0 bases, there was a span of 4 bases. Germline V gene sequence: CDR1 SGHTS, CDR2 YDEGEE. CDR3 sequence reads: CASSYSSNQPQHF. The CDR3 DNA reads as TGTGCCAGCAGCTATAGTAGCAATCAGCCCCAGCATTTT.

The J gene is TRBJ1-5, the V gene TRBV5-5; tentative D call: TRBD1 (5 bases). The CDR3 has 16 residues. Trimming removed 4 bases at V and 4 bases at J, with 18 bases between. CDR1 and CDR2 from the germline V gene are SGHKS and YYEKEE (reference sequence). The CDR3 bases are TGTGCCAGCAGCGAATCCCCGCAGGGTGCTAATCAGCCCCAGCATTTT. This codes for CASSESPQGANQPQHF.

The chain recombines TRBV19 with TRBJ2-1, with 7 bases lining up with TRBD1. The length of the CDR3 is 13 residues. Trimming at V came to 2 bases and at J to 8 bases, leaving 3 bases not matched to a gene. CDR1 is LNHDA and CDR2 is SQIVND in the germline V gene (reference sequence). The CDR3 bases are TGTGCCAGTAGTATAAAAACAGGGGATGAGCAGTTCTTC. It encodes CASSIKTGDEQFF. Filled out from reference TRBV19 and TRBJ2-1, the complete variable domain reads DGGITQSPKYLFRKEGQNVTLSCEQNLNHDAMYWYRQDPGQGLRLIYYSQIVNDFQKGDIAEGYSVSREKKESFPLTVTSAQKNPTAFYLCASSIKTGDEQFFGPGTRLTVL.

There are a few counts of this clone. The rearrangement uses TRBV29-1 and TRBJ2-7; 8 nucleotides line up with TRBD1. Germline trimming cut 3 bases from V and 0 bases from J; bases unmatched to any gene: 1. CDR3 length: 13 amino acids. Germline assignment: CDR1 SQVTM and CDR2 ANQGSEA. The CDR3 nucleotides are TGCAGCGTTGAGGGACAGGACTCCTACGAGCAGTACTTC. This translates into CSVEGQDSYEQYF.

This clone was seen more than once but under ten times. The chain joins TRBV7-8 to TRBJ2-1, with 10 nucleotides matching TRBD2. From germline, CDR1 is SGHVS and CDR2 FQNEAQ. The CDR3 loop spans 17 amino acids. V dropped 0 bases and J dropped 4; count of bases not matched to a gene: 6. Written as DNA, the CDR3 is TGTGCCAGCAGCTTAGCTGCCGGGACTAGCGTTTACAATGAGCAGTTCTTC. Translated, it gives CASSLAAGTSVYNEQFF.

The CDR3, as DNA: TGTGCCAGCAGCGTAACTAGCCGCAATGAGCAGTTCTTC. Residues: CASSVTSRNEQFF. The chain has TRBV9 and TRBJ2-1, with D perhaps TRBD2 (6 bases). The V and J ends lost 1 base and 6 bases respectively, with 8 bases between them. The CDR3 has 13 residues. Germline loops: CDR1 SGDLS, CDR2 YYNGEE.